Shown below are 6 T cell receptor beta chains from a single sample sequenced in a study of PD-L1 blockade in urothelial cancer. As to time point: pretreatment peripheral blood. Assay: immunoSEQ multiplex PCR; the TCRdb copy retains only in-frame clones and omits some. This sample carries tens of thousands of clones, around 90% of them seen once, and the ten largest clones take under 2%. Sequenced here: PBMCs, sampled around atezolizumab (anti-PD-L1) treatment. The origin of the receptors is a man aged 55 to 70 with urothelial cancer.

V usage is TRBV5-6 and J usage is TRBJ2-2; possible D gene TRBD2, 6 bases. The germline CDR1 and CDR2 sequences are SGHDT and YYEEEE. This CDR3 has 17 residues. Trimming removed 3 bases at V and 3 bases at J, with 18 bases between. CDR3 nucleotide sequence: TGTGCCAGCAGCTCCCAGAGGGGAGGAACGTACACCGGGGAGCTGTTTTTT. This translates into CASSSQRGGTYTGELFF.

This clone was counted once. The J gene is TRBJ1-2, the V gene TRBV28; 8 bases line up with TRBD1. Germline-derived CDR1 and CDR2 are MDHEN and SYDVKM. Trimming at V came to 7 bases and at J to 7 bases, leaving 11 bases not matched to a gene. This CDR3 is built from 14 residues. The CDR3 bases are TGTGCCAGCACCCTTACAGGGGGATCAAGTGGCTACACCTTC. Amino acid sequence: CASTLTGGSSGYTF.

The chain is built from TRBV6-5 and TRBJ2-3, with 8 bases that match TRBD1. V shed 6 bases and J 10 bases; nucleotides not matched to a gene: 6. In germline, CDR1 is MNHEY, CDR2 SVGAGI. This CDR3 spans 12 amino acids. CDR3 residues: CASSLDRGAQYF. CDR3 DNA: TGTGCCAGCAGCCTAGACAGGGGTGCGCAGTATTTT.

V and J are TRBV9 and TRBJ1-4; 8 bases align to TRBD1. The CDR3 is 17 amino acids. Unmatched junction bases numbered 13, after V lost 2 bases and J lost 7 bases. Germline V gives CDR1 SGDLS, CDR2 YYNGEE. The DNA of the CDR3 is TGTGCCAGCAGCGTCGGTGGCAGGGGGCTGAGGAGTGAAAAACTGTTTTTT. Its translation: CASSVGGRGLRSEKLFF.

The chain combines TRBV4-1 with TRBJ1-3; TRBD1 matches at 9 bases. Germline lookup yields CDR1 MGHRA and CDR2 YSYEKL. The CDR3 has 16 residues. With V trimmed by 5 bases and J by 4 bases, 9 bases remained unmatched. This chain's CDR3 is CASSAPGTGTGNTIYF. For the CDR3, the DNA is TGCGCCAGCAGCGCCCCAGGGACAGGGACCGGAAACACCATATATTTT.

J is TRBJ2-2 and V is TRBV14; 9 bases map to TRBD1. Germline V lookup: CDR1 SGHDN, CDR2 FVKESK. Trimming cost V 2 bases and J 4 bases; bases outside gene matches: 8. The CDR3 has 17 amino acids. The chain's CDR3 is CASSQPGQGLGTGELFF. The CDR3 nucleotides are TGTGCCAGCAGCCAACCGGGACAGGGTCTTGGCACCGGGGAGCTGTTTTTT. Together with reference TRBV14 and TRBJ2-2, the CDR3 gives the full variable domain: EAGVTQFPSHSVIEKGQTVTLRCDPISGHDNLYWYRRVMGKEIKFLLHFVKESKQDESGMPNNRFLAERTGGTYSTLKVQPAELEDSGVYFCASSQPGQGLGTGELFFGEGSRLTVL.